Here is one TCR beta chain with its context. Its antigen is not known. The time point is: persistent/refractory GD, antithyroid drugs over 5 years with positive TRAb. Making the TCR library involved RNA that had been extracted from PBMCs. Doctors identified Graves' disease using the American Thyroid Association guidelines. This CDR3 is built from 14 residues. V lost 4 bases to trimming and J lost 4 bases, with 16 bases between them. CDR1 and CDR2 (germline): DFQATT, SNEGSKA (reference sequence). The entry originates in a study of regulatory T cells in long-lasting Graves disease. Overall study context: Patients with persistent Graves' disease had over 5 years of antithyroid drugs and persistent TSH receptor antibodies.

Both iRepertoire HTBI primers and Arm-PCR of CDR3 regions were used to build the TCR beta libraries. TCRdb re-called the multiplex PCR reads through MiXCR, storing one row per CDR3 protein. The table records 400,000 to 500,000 distinct CDR3 sequences, about 20% of them present only once. General study findings and limits: Patients with persistent disease showed a bias toward TRBV28, TRBJ1-2 and TRBJ2-5. Lower TCR diversity was seen in persistent Graves' patients than in newly diagnosed ones.

The starting material was peripheral blood mononuclear cells (PBMCs), obtained when the disease was refractory, from a patient treated with antithyroid drugs. J is TRBJ2-5 and V is TRBV20-1, with D possibly being TRBD1 (6 bases). The TCR originated in a female donor with Graves disease. This CDR3 is CSATLRQGLETQYF. The CDR3 bases are TGCAGTGCTACCTTAAGGCAGGGGTTAGAGACCCAGTACTTC.